This TCR beta chain was sequenced for a study of T cells in Graves' hyperthyroidism and ophthalmopathy. Amplification targeted TCR beta CDR3 regions from RNA transcripts. RT-PCR in the first round (using the HTBI primer set) targeted the TCR CDR3. TCRdb recomputed calls from the multiplex PCR reads with MiXCR, one row per CDR3 protein. Counted here are approximately 510,000 distinct CDR3 sequences, 46% occurring once; the ten biggest clones make up about 45%. Study results and limitations: Most thyroid clonotypes that were expanded above 0.001 also turned up in blood.

V dropped 1 base and J dropped 1; count of bases not matched to a gene: 3. The CDR3 extends over 16 amino acids. Germline lookup yields CDR1 SGHNT and CDR2 YYREEE (reference sequence). This clonotype was seen many times. The antigen is undetermined. The genes are TRBV5-4 and TRBJ2-3; 10 nucleotides line up with TRBD1. This receptor was identified in an adult woman with Graves' disease, either hyperthyroidism or ophthalmopathy (not recorded which). Input material: peripheral blood or thyroid tissue (not recorded which). CDR3 in amino acids: CASSLRGTGGTDTQYF. The CDR3 DNA follows: TGTGCCAGCAGCTTGCGAGGGACAGGGGGCACAGATACGCAGTATTTT.